This is a list of T cell receptor beta chains from one sample in a study of blood T cell repertoires in COVID-19. Assay used: immunoSEQ multiplex PCR; TCRdb lists only in-frame clones, some missing. Seen here are about 81,000 clones, roughly 84% observed once, and the top ten hold about 14%. Source material: peripheral blood. The receptors stem from a woman aged 70-85 years with acute or convalescent COVID-19. CDR3s include the opening cysteine and the closing phenylalanine or tryptophan. A D gene is named only where the DNA matches it firmly. Part of the rows lack a size; the others show once, few, many or a class for expanded clones.

cdr3_nt,cdr3_aa,v_call,clone_size,d_call,j_call
TGTGCCAGCAGCCAGAGGAGGGGAGGCTACACCTTC,CASSQRRGGYTF,TRBV3-1/TRBV3-2,.,.,TRBJ1-2
TGTGCCAGCAAAGGGGGGGCCCGCACCGGGGAGCTGTTTTTT,CASKGGARTGELFF,TRBV11-2,once,.,TRBJ2-2
TGCGCCAGCAGCTCTCAGGGGGCGAGCTCTAATGAAAAACTGTTTTTT,CASSSQGASSNEKLFF,TRBV5-1,.,TRBD1,TRBJ1-4
TGTGCCAGCAGTTTATCGATGGGAGTCCGTGGCTACACCTTC,CASSLSMGVRGYTF,TRBV27,.,.,TRBJ1-2
TGCGCCAGCAGCGAAATCACAGGGGGGAACACTGAAGCTTTCTTT,CASSEITGGNTEAFF,TRBV4-1,.,TRBD1,TRBJ1-1
TGTGCCAGCAGCCTCACGGACAGCCTTTGGAATGAGCAGTTCTTC,CASSLTDSLWNEQFF,TRBV9,few,.,TRBJ2-1
TGCAGCGTTCCAACGGTGACGGGTTACAATGAGCAGTTCTTC,CSVPTVTGYNEQFF,TRBV29-1,.,.,TRBJ2-1
TGTGCCAGCAGCTCACCGAAAGACAGGGGTGGAGAGACCCAGTACTTC,CASSSPKDRGGETQYF,TRBV11-3,.,TRBD1,TRBJ2-5
TGTGCCAGCAGTAACAGGGGGCGCGGCACTGAAGCTTTCTTT,CASSNRGRGTEAFF,TRBV5-4,.,TRBD1,TRBJ1-1
TGTGCCAGCAGCCAAGTTATGAGCGGTGGAAACACCATATATTTT,CASSQVMSGGNTIYF,TRBV3-1/TRBV3-2,.,.,TRBJ1-3
TGTGCCAGCAGTCCCGGGACAGGGCACACCGGGGAGCTGTTTTTT,CASSPGTGHTGELFF,TRBV28,.,TRBD1,TRBJ2-2
TGTGCCAGCAGCTTAAGACTAGCGGGAGGGGGGGATACGCAGTATTTT,CASSLRLAGGGDTQYF,TRBV7-8,.,TRBD2,TRBJ2-3
TGTGCCTGGAGTGGCGGGAGGGCTTGGGATGAGCAGTTCTTC,CAWSGGRAWDEQFF,TRBV30,.,TRBD2,TRBJ2-1
TGTGCCAGCAGTTTATTACAGGAAAACTATGGCTACACCTTC,CASSLLQENYGYTF,TRBV28,.,.,TRBJ1-2
TGTGCCAGTAGTATAGTTGGGGCCACAGATACGCAGTATTTT,CASSIVGATDTQYF,TRBV19,.,.,TRBJ2-3
TGTGCCAGTAGTAAAGCCCCAGGGAACTATGGCTACACCTTC,CASSKAPGNYGYTF,TRBV19,.,.,TRBJ1-2
TGTGCCAGCAGCGACATCGGGCTAGCGGGGTTTGTCGGGACCCAGTACTTC,CASSDIGLAGFVGTQYF,TRBV7-8,.,TRBD2,TRBJ2-5
TGTGCCAGCAGTCGAGCCCAGGCGAGACCCCTCCACTTT,CASSRAQARPLHF,TRBV28,.,.,TRBJ1-6
TGTGCCAGCAGCTCGACTAGCCGTCGACCCAATGAGCAGTTCTTC,CASSSTSRRPNEQFF,TRBV7-8,.,TRBD2,TRBJ2-1